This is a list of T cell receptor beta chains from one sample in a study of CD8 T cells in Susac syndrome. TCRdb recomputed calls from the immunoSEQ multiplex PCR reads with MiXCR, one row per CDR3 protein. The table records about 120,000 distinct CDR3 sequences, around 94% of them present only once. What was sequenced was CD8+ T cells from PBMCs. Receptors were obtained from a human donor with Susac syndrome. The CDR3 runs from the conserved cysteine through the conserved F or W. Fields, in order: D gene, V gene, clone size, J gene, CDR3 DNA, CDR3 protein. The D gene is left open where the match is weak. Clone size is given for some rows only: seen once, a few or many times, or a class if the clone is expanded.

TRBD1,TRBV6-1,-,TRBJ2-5,TGTGCCAGCAAGGGAATCGACAGGGGGCCAGGGACCCAGTACTTC,CASKGIDRGPGTQYF
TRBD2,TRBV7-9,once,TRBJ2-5,TGTGCCAGCCGCTCTACTAGCGGGGGGGCCCAAGAGACCCAGTACTTC,CASRSTSGGAQETQYF
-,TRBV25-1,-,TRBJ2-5,TGTGCCAGCAGTGGAACAGGGTGGCAAGAGACCCAGTACTTC,CASSGTGWQETQYF
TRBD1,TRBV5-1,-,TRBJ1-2,TGCGCCAGCAGCCCCTCCCTGACAGGGAGCGGCTACACCTTC,CASSPSLTGSGYTF
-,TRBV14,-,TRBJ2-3,TGTGCCAGCAGCCAAATTGACTCAACCCCCACAGATACGCAGTATTTT,CASSQIDSTPTDTQYF
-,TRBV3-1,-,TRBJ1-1,TGTGCCAGCAGCCAAGGGACGCGGACCACTGAAGCTTTCTTT,CASSQGTRTTEAFF
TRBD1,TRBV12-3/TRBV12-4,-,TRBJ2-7,TGTGCCAGCAGGGGCCGGGACAGTGTCTACGAGCAGTACTTC,CASRGRDSVYEQYF
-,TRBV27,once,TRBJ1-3,TGTGCCAGCAGTTTGGCAGGCTCTGGAAACACCATATATTTT,CASSLAGSGNTIYF
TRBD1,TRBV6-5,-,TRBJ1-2,TGTGCCTCCCGGGCGGGACAGACCTATGGCTACACCTTC,CASRAGQTYGYTF
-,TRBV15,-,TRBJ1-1,TGTGCCACCAGCAGGACATCACTAGGACAGAAGAACACTGAAGCTTTCTTT,CATSRTSLGQKNTEAFF
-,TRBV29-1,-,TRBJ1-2,TGCAGCGTTGACGCAGGACAGACGGCTTCTTCTAACTATGGCTACACCTTC,CSVDAGQTASSNYGYTF
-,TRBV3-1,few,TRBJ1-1,TGTGCCAGCAGCCAAGTGGTGAACACTGAAGCTTTCTTT,CASSQVVNTEAFF
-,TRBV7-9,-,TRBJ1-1,TGTGGGGCCGCTGAAGCTTTCTTT,CGAAEAFF
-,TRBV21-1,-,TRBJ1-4,TGTGCCAGCAGCGACGAACCAGGGTTGAGAGAAAAACTGTTTTTT,CASSDEPGLREKLFF